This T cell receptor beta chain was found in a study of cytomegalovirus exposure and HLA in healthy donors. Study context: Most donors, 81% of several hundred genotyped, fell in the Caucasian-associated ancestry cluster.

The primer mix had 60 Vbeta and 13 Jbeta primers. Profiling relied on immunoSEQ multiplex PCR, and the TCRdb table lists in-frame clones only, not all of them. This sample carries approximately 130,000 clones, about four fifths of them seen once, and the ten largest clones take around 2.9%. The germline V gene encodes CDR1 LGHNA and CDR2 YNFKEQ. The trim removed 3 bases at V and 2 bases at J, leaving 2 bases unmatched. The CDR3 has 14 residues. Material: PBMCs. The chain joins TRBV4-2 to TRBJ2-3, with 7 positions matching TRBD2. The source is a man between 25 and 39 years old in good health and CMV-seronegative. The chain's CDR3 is CASSQSGVTDTQYF. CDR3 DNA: TGTGCCAGCAGCCAGAGCGGGGTCACAGATACGCAGTATTTT.